The rows below give T cell receptor beta chains drawn from one sample of a study of blood T cell repertoires in COVID-19. Only in-frame clones appear in the TCRdb table, and some are missing; sequencing was by immunoSEQ multiplex PCR. The sample yields 150,000 to 200,000 clones, 70% to 90% seen once. Sequenced sample: peripheral blood. The receptor set was obtained from a woman aged 55 to 70 with COVID-19, enrolled during active disease. The CDR3 runs from the conserved cysteine through the conserved F or W. D genes are given only for firm matches. Only part of the rows carry a size: once, few, many, or a class if the clone is expanded.

D	size	V	J	DNA	CDR3
TRBD1	NA	TRBV5-4	TRBJ2-3	TGTGCCAGCAGCTCAGTCAGGACAGGGCTCAACACAGATACGCAGTATTTT	CASSSVRTGLNTDTQYF
TRBD1	NA	TRBV5-1	TRBJ1-1	TGCGCCAGCAGTTTCGACAGGGAAACTGAAGCTTTCTTT	CASSFDRETEAFF
NA	NA	TRBV5-6	TRBJ1-3	TGTGCCAGCAGCCCTGGGGGCCCCCGGGCAGGAAACACCATATATTTT	CASSPGGPRAGNTIYF
NA	NA	TRBV27	TRBJ1-6	TGTGCCAGCAGTCCCCAACTGACAGTAAATTCACCCCTCCACTTT	CASSPQLTVNSPLHF
TRBD1	NA	TRBV5-4	TRBJ2-5	TGTGCCAGCAGCTGGAGAACAGGGGGGGAGACCCAGTACTTC	CASSWRTGGETQYF
TRBD1	NA	TRBV7-2	TRBJ1-5	TGTGCCAGCAGAGGAGGGGGCGGCAATCAGCCCCAGCATTTT	CASRGGGGNQPQHF
TRBD2	NA	TRBV4-2	TRBJ2-2	TGTGCCAGCAGCCAAGGTCCGGGACTAGCGACCGGGGAGCTGTTTTTT	CASSQGPGLATGELFF
TRBD1	once	TRBV28	TRBJ1-4	TGTGCCAGCTCCCAGGGGGCGAGGCTGACTACTAATGAAAAACTGTTTTTT	CASSQGARLTTNEKLFF
NA	NA	TRBV12-3/TRBV12-4	TRBJ1-2	TGTGCCAGCAAAATATCAGGGGACTATGGCTACACCTTC	CASKISGDYGYTF
NA	NA	TRBV6-5	TRBJ2-2	TGTGCCAGCAGTTACCTAGCCACAGGGAATACCGGGGAGCTGTTTTTT	CASSYLATGNTGELFF
NA	NA	TRBV6-5	TRBJ2-3	TGTGCCAGCAGTTCCACGTCGGGGGGCGCGGGAGATACGCAGTATTTT	CASSSTSGGAGDTQYF
TRBD1	NA	TRBV29-1	TRBJ1-1	TGCAGCGTTGATGGGAACTCCGTGGGGACAGGGACGGTTGAAGCTTTCTTT	CSVDGNSVGTGTVEAFF
TRBD2	NA	TRBV13	TRBJ2-3	TGTGCCAGCAGCTCTTCGGGGGGATCCAGCGGAGGGGTAGATACGCAGTATTTT	CASSSSGGSSGGVDTQYF
NA	NA	TRBV24-1	TRBJ2-7	TGTGCCACCAGTGATAGTGCAGGGGCCTACGAGCAGTACTTC	CATSDSAGAYEQYF
NA	NA	TRBV7-2	TRBJ2-2	TGTGCCAGCAGCCCTAGAGGCTCCGACACCGGGGAGCTGTTTTTT	CASSPRGSDTGELFF
NA	few	TRBV30	TRBJ1-1	TGTGCCTGGAGTGTACAGCCATTGGTGGGCACTGAAGCTTTCTTT	CAWSVQPLVGTEAFF